Listed here are 29 T cell receptor beta chains from one sample, sequenced in a study of control samples from healthy donors and cancer patients. Libraries were prepared by immunoSEQ multiplex PCR; TCRdb keeps only in-frame clonotypes and omits some of them. The top ten hold roughly 18% of the sample, which has roughly 89,000 clones, around 92% seen once. Sequenced sample: blood. The receptor set was obtained from a man aged 50 to 60 in good health.

This clone has only one observation. The chain links TRBV9 to TRBJ1-6; maybe TRBD1 (6 bases). This CDR3 is 14 amino acids long. Trimming pared 0 bases from V and 7 bases from J, leaving 8 bases between. The germline V gene encodes CDR1 SGDLS and CDR2 YYNGEE. Here the CDR3 DNA reads TGTGCCAGCAGCGTAGAGGGGGGAAATTCACCCCTCCACTTT. Protein: CASSVEGGNSPLHF.

This chain uses TRBV19 with TRBJ1-1, with 7 positions matching TRBD1. With V trimmed by 6 bases and J by 2 bases, 9 bases remained unmatched. The CDR3 covers 15 residues. Germline values: CDR1 LNHDA, CDR2 SQIVND (reference sequence). DNA of the CDR3: TGTGCCAGTAGGACAGGGTCCGGGGGAAACACTGAAGCTTTCTTT. Translating gives CASRTGSGGNTEAFF.

The rearrangement uses TRBV14 and TRBJ2-3, with D unresolved. Trimming took off 2 bases at V and 7 bases at J, with 7 bases between the two ends. The CDR3 has 12 residues. Germline lookup yields CDR1 SGHDN and CDR2 FVKESK. The CDR3 loop is CASSQSVYTQYF. CDR3 bases: TGTGCCAGCAGCCAATCGGTATATACGCAGTATTTT.

The genes are TRBV29-1 and TRBJ1-3; D not certain. There are 12 residues in the CDR3. The V end lost 2 bases, the J end lost 3 bases, and 5 bases lay between the germline ends. CDR1 SQVTM and CDR2 ANQGSEA come from the germline V gene. The CDR3 DNA sequence: TGCAGCGTTGAAATAGGTGGAAACACCATATATTTT. It specifies CSVEIGGNTIYF.

This rearrangement joins TRBV6-1 to TRBJ1-1; possible D gene TRBD1, 5 bases. CDR3 size: 13 residues. Deletions cut 2 bases from V and 10 bases from J, with 14 bases between. Per germline, CDR1 MNHNS and CDR2 SASEGT. The CDR3 coding sequence is TGTGCCAGCAGTGAATTGGACGCAAGGGGAGCTTTCTTT. It specifies CASSELDARGAFF.

The V call is TRBV18, the J call TRBJ1-1, with 7 bases that match TRBD1. Trimming took 4 bases from V and 6 from J; bases not matched to a gene: 8. In germline, CDR1 is KGHSH, CDR2 LQKENI. The CDR3 totals 14 residues. The CDR3 coding sequence is TGTGCCAGCTCACAAACAGGGGTGGTGGCTGAAGCTTTCTTT. Amino acids: CASSQTGVVAEAFF.

This rearrangement joins TRBV4-2 to TRBJ2-2; D not resolved. The CDR3 sequence is 18 residues long. Germline CDR1 LGHNA, CDR2 YNFKEQ. Trimming cost V 2 bases and J 5 bases, with 21 bases left between them. In DNA, the CDR3 is TGTGCCAGCAGCCAAAAAAAGTTCAGTCCGGCTCCTACCGGGGAGCTGTTTTTT. This gives the protein CASSQKKFSPAPTGELFF.

In nucleotides, the CDR3 is TGTGCCAGCAGTTACTACTGGGGGGGAGAGACCCAGTACTTC. It is translated as CASSYYWGGETQYF. The gene calls are TRBV7-2 and TRBJ2-5; 7 nucleotides match TRBD2. V shed 6 bases and J 4 bases; nucleotides not matched to a gene: 8. Germline V gene sequence: CDR1 SGHTA, CDR2 FQGNSA. There are 14 residues in the CDR3.

CDR3: CASKESPTFNSPLHF. The CDR3 DNA follows: TGTGCCAGCAAGGAGTCACCAACCTTTAATTCACCCCTCCACTTT. The V call is TRBV2, the J call TRBJ1-6; D is ambiguous. CDR1 is SNHLY, CDR2 FYNNEI, per germline. V lost 7 bases and J lost 6, with 16 bases in between. This CDR3 region has 15 residues. The whole variable domain, filled in from reference TRBV2 and TRBJ1-6, reads EPEVTQTPSHQVTQMGQEVILRCVPISNHLYFYWYRQILGQKVEFLVSFYNNEISEKSEIFDDQFSVERPDGSNFTLKIRSTKLEDSAMYFCASKESPTFNSPLHFGNGTRLTVT.

The CDR3 DNA is TGTGCCAGCAGTTTGACTCGGACTAATGAGCAGTTCTTC. Amino acid sequence: CASSLTRTNEQFF. The V and J genes are TRBV2 and TRBJ2-1; the D gene is possibly TRBD2 (5 bases). Germline V gives CDR1 SNHLY, CDR2 FYNNEI. The CDR3 is 13 residues long. Trimming took off 5 bases at V and 7 bases at J, with 12 bases between the two ends.

V and J are TRBV5-1 and TRBJ1-1, with D unresolved. The CDR3 consists of 14 residues. Germline V CDR1 and CDR2: SGHRS, YFSETQ. V was pared by 7 bases and J by 5 bases, with 18 bases between. CDR3 bases: TGCGCCAGCCGCCAAAGGGAAGGGAGTACTGAAGCTTTCTTT. Protein: CASRQREGSTEAFF. Based on the CDR3 plus reference TRBV5-1 and TRBJ1-1, the full variable domain is KAGVTQTPRYLIKTRGQQVTLSCSPISGHRSVSWYQQTPGQGLQFLFEYFSETQRNKGNFPGRFSGRQFSNSRSEMNVSTLELGDSALYLCASRQREGSTEAFFGQGTRLTVV.

The rearrangement joins TRBV5-6 to TRBJ2-5; D possibly corresponds to TRBD1 (5 bases). Germline CDR1 SGHDT, CDR2 YYEEEE. Between the trimmed V and J ends, which lost 7 bases and 5 bases, there was a span of 18 bases. This CDR3 is built from 14 residues. CDR3 nucleotides: TGTGCCAGCGGGTCAGGGATGTTGTCGGAGACCCAGTACTTC. This translates into CASGSGMLSETQYF. Full variable domain (rest looked up from reference TRBV5-6 and TRBJ2-5): DAGVTQSPTHLIKTRGQQVTLRCSPKSGHDTVSWYQQALGQGPQFIFQYYEEEERQRGNFPDRFSGHQFPNYSSELNVNALLLGDSALYLCASGSGMLSETQYFGPGTRLLVL.

The V call is TRBV6-5, the J call TRBJ1-1, with D hard to call. The V gene's germline CDR1 is MNHEY and CDR2 SVGAGI. The CDR3 has 15 residues. V lost 2 bases and J lost 3, with 13 bases in between. CDR3 sequence reads: CASSYRAQRDTEAFF. The CDR3 bases are TGTGCCAGCAGTTACAGGGCGCAGCGGGACACTGAAGCTTTCTTT.

The CDR3 loop is CASSPAEDGYTF. CDR3 coding DNA: TGTGCCAGCAGCCCAGCCGAGGATGGCTACACCTTC. The J gene is TRBJ1-2, the V gene TRBV14; D is undetermined. The germline CDR1 and CDR2 sequences are SGHDN and FVKESK. Trimming took 4 bases from V and 6 from J, leaving 9 bases between them. CDR3 length: 12 residues.

This clone was recorded once. The chain recombines TRBV12-5 with TRBJ2-1, with 12 bases lining up with TRBD2. Trimming took 7 bases from V and 7 from J; bases not matched to a gene: 11. The germline V gene encodes CDR1 LGHNT and CDR2 FRNRAP. CDR3 size: 16 residues. The CDR3 is CASAPPLAGGSNEQFF. The CDR3 DNA reads TGTGCTAGTGCCCCCCCTCTAGCGGGGGGGAGTAATGAGCAGTTCTTC.

The rearrangement links TRBV29-1 to TRBJ1-1; D gene ambiguous. Between the trimmed V and J ends, which lost 7 bases and 0 bases, there was a span of 9 bases. The CDR3 runs 12 residues. Germline-derived CDR1 and CDR2 are SQVTM and ANQGSEA. The CDR3 bases are TGCAGCGCGAGGGAGGTGAACACTGAAGCTTTCTTT. It codes for CSAREVNTEAFF.

This clone was picked up one time. The chain employs TRBV2 and TRBJ1-2, with D perhaps matching TRBD1 (6 bases). This CDR3 has 13 amino acids. The V gene lost 0 bases and the J gene lost 6 bases, with 8 bases spanning the gap. CDR1 and CDR2 from the germline V gene are SNHLY and FYNNEI. CDR3 coding DNA: TGTGCCAGCAGTGAAGCTCAGGGGCATGGCTACACCTTC. It encodes CASSEAQGHGYTF.

This chain uses TRBV7-2 with TRBJ2-5; 13 nucleotides agree with TRBD2. The germline gives CDR1 SGHTA, CDR2 FQGNSA. The CDR3 length is 15 residues. V lost 2 bases and J lost 4; bases outside the gene matches: 1. CDR3 residues: CASSLRLAGGETQYF. In DNA, the CDR3 is TGTGCCAGCAGCTTACGACTAGCGGGGGGAGAGACCCAGTACTTC.

This chain uses TRBV6-5 with TRBJ1-1; tentative D call: TRBD1 (5 bases). Germline CDR1 MNHEY, CDR2 SVGAGI. The CDR3 consists of 15 residues. V was trimmed by 3 bases and J by 4 bases, leaving 15 bases between them. The CDR3 protein is CASSYDGGAGTEAFF. CDR3 sequence (DNA): TGTGCCAGCAGTTATGACGGGGGTGCTGGCACTGAAGCTTTCTTT.

The rearrangement links TRBV7-2 to TRBJ1-5; D ambiguous. The V end was cut by 3 bases, the J end by 7 bases, with 10 bases between. The germline gives CDR1 SGHTA, CDR2 FQGNSA. This CDR3 is built from 13 residues. The CDR3 sequence: CASSFFRDQPQHF. The CDR3, as DNA: TGTGCCAGCAGCTTTTTCAGAGACCAGCCCCAGCATTTT.

This rearrangement joins TRBV27 to TRBJ1-1; D uncertain. The length of the CDR3 is 13 residues. Germline loops: CDR1 MNHEY, CDR2 SMNVEV (reference sequence). Trimming left V 1 base short and J 3 bases short, with 6 bases between. CDR3 loop: CASSLLTYTEAFF. The CDR3 DNA sequence: TGTGCCAGCAGTTTATTGACCTACACTGAAGCTTTCTTT.

This rearrangement joins TRBV19 to TRBJ2-2; D unresolved. The germline gives CDR1 LNHDA, CDR2 SQIVND (reference sequence). V was pared by 4 bases and J by 2 bases, with 2 bases between. CDR3 size: 12 residues. The CDR3 nucleotides are TGTGCCAGTAGTACCAACACCGGGGAGCTGTTTTTT. Its translation is CASSTNTGELFF.

The V gene is TRBV3-1 (or the pseudogene TRBV3-2), the J gene TRBJ1-5; D uncertain. The CDR3 sequence is 15 residues long. The germline V gene has CDR1 LGHDT and CDR2 YNNKEL (reference sequence). Trimming shortened V by 1 base and J by 2 bases, and 9 bases separated the two germline ends. The CDR3: CASSQGGSRNQPQHF. Written as DNA, the CDR3 is TGTGCCAGCAGCCAAGGTGGGTCTCGCAATCAGCCCCAGCATTTT.

The chain carries TRBV4-1 and TRBJ2-5, with TRBD1 matching over 8 bases. V shed 5 bases and J 3 bases; nucleotides not matched to a gene: 8. The CDR3 runs to 15 residues. Germline V gene data show CDR1 as MGHRA and CDR2 as YSYEKL. For the CDR3, the DNA is TGCGCCAGCAGCACCCAGACAGGGGTGAAAGAGACCCAGTACTTC. Amino acid sequence: CASSTQTGVKETQYF.

This clone was recorded once. The chain employs TRBV19 and TRBJ1-6; D ambiguous. This CDR3 has 13 residues. Trimming cost V 1 base and J 10 bases, with 8 bases left between them. Germline assignment: CDR1 LNHDA and CDR2 SQIVND (reference sequence). In DNA form, the CDR3 reads TGTGCCAGTAGTATAGCGGGCGGATCACCCCTCCACTTT. This encodes CASSIAGGSPLHF.

This clone was observed a single time. The J gene is TRBJ2-3, the V gene TRBV7-8; perhaps D is TRBD1 or TRBD2 (6 bases each). From germline, CDR1 is SGHVS and CDR2 FQNEAQ. This CDR3 region has 13 residues. V dropped 7 bases and J dropped 2 bases, with 10 bases sitting between them. The DNA for the CDR3 is TGTGCCAGCAATCGGGGGCTCACAGATACGCAGTATTTT. Translation: CASNRGLTDTQYF.

The V gene is TRBV9, the J gene TRBJ2-7; 9 positions match TRBD2. V lost 3 bases to trimming and J lost 5 bases; unmatched junction nucleotides: 3. The germline V gene encodes CDR1 SGDLS and CDR2 YYNGEE. This CDR3 comprises 13 residues. The CDR3 nucleotides read TGTGCCAGCAGCGGCGGGGGGGCGAACGAGCAGTACTTC. Translated: CASSGGGANEQYF.

The rearrangement joins TRBV11-2 to TRBJ2-5, with 11 bases matching TRBD2. V lost 4 bases and J lost 5; bases outside the gene matches: 9. The CDR3 is 16 amino acids. Germline V lookup: CDR1 SGHAT, CDR2 FQNNGV. CDR3 DNA: TGTGCCAGCAGCTCCGTAGCGGGGGGGCCCTATGAGACCCAGTACTTC. It is translated as CASSSVAGGPYETQYF. The whole variable domain, remainder taken from reference TRBV11-2 and TRBJ2-5, is EAGVAQSPRYKIIEKRQSVAFWCNPISGHATLYWYQQILGQGPKLLIQFQNNGVVDDSQLPKDRFSAERLKGVDSTLKIQPAKLEDSAVYLCASSSVAGGPYETQYFGPGTRLLVL.

The J gene is TRBJ1-3, the V gene TRBV4-1; TRBD1 is a possible D gene (5 bases). The CDR3 runs to 13 residues. With 6 bases removed from V and 0 bases from J, the gap between germline ends came to 6 bases. Germline-derived CDR1 and CDR2 are MGHRA and YSYEKL. DNA for the CDR3: TGCGCCAGCAGGGGGACCTCTGGAAACACCATATATTTT. It yields the protein CASRGTSGNTIYF.